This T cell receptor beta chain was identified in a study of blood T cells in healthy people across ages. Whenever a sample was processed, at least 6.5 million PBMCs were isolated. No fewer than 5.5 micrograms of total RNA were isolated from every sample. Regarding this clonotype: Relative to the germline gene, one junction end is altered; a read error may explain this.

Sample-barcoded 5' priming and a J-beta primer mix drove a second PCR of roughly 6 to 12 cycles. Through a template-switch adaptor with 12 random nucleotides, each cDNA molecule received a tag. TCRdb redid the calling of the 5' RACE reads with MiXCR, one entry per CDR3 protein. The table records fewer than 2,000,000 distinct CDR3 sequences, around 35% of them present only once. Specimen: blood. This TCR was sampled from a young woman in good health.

CDR3 amino acids: CAGSPGTRADTQYF. CDR3 in DNA: TGTGCCGGCAGCCCGGGCACTCGGGCAGATACGCAGTATTTT. J is TRBJ2-3 and V is TRBV3-1, with unresolved D. There are 14 residues in the CDR3. Germline V gene lookup returns CDR1 LGHDT and CDR2 YNNKEL (reference sequence).